One TCR beta chain is described in this entry. The CDR3 contains 16 residues. Germline assignment: CDR1 SGHTA and CDR2 FQGNSA. V lost 5 bases to trimming and J lost 6 bases, with 20 bases between them. The data are from a study of blood T cell repertoires in COVID-19. As for the study in general: Donors in the United States, Italy and Spain gave samples during acute or convalescent COVID-19. In each case, the material was cDNA or gDNA derived from T cells, B-cell-depleted T cells, or PBMCs.

Original processing notes: Estimated nucleated cell counts came from reference gene primer amplification. The repertoire was sequenced with immunoSEQ multiplex PCR; TCRdb's copy has only in-frame clones and lacks some. The V and J calls and clone size were taken over from that table, and D and trimming were inferred from the DNA. Of 110,000 to 150,000 clones in the sample, 85% to 90% were seen once. The sequenced sample consisted of peripheral blood. The gene calls are TRBV7-2 and TRBJ2-1; D might be TRBD2 (7 bases). The clonotype originates from a human donor in a cohort sampled during active COVID-19. The CDR3 is CASSRARTRGGNEQFF. In nucleotides, the CDR3 is TGTGCCAGCAGCCGGGCCCGGACTAGGGGGGGCAATGAGCAGTTCTTC.